The 29 T cell receptor beta chains below come from one sample, sequenced in a study of PD-L1 blockade in urothelial cancer. Measured with immunoSEQ multiplex PCR; TCRdb has only the in-frame clones, and not every one. The top ten hold about 2.6% of the sample, which has 100,000 or so clones, 70% to 90% seen once. The sequences come from PBMCs, collected around atezolizumab (anti-PD-L1) treatment. The receptors were sampled from a man aged 50 or older with urothelial cancer.

This clone was counted a single time. The DNA of the CDR3 is TGTGCCAGCAGTTACTCGAGCCTTTCACTAAATGAAAAACTGTTTTTT. Its protein product is CASSYSSLSLNEKLFF. The chain links TRBV6-6 to TRBJ1-4; D ambiguous. The CDR3 contains 16 residues. Trimming cost V 0 bases and J 5 bases, with 13 bases left between them. CDR1 is MNHNY and CDR2 is SVGAGI in the germline V gene (reference sequence).

This sequence joins TRBV9 and TRBJ2-1; maybe TRBD2 (6 bases). CDR1 and CDR2 (germline): SGDLS, YYNGEE. Trimming took 1 base from V and 8 from J, leaving 16 bases between them. This CDR3 has 15 amino acids. In DNA form, the CDR3 reads TGTGCCAGCAGCGTACTCAGCGGGCGGAGTGATGAGCAGTTCTTC. Translating gives CASSVLSGRSDEQFF.

The V and J genes are TRBV2 and TRBJ2-1; weak D call: TRBD1 (6 bases). The CDR3 covers 16 residues. In germline, CDR1 is SNHLY, CDR2 FYNNEI. The V end lost 9 bases, the J end lost 0 bases, and 18 bases lay between the germline ends. CDR3 coding DNA: TGTGCCAGAGGGGGAGATTGGGGAAGCTCCTACAATGAGCAGTTCTTC. As protein: CARGGDWGSSYNEQFF.

A few counts support this clone. The CDR3 DNA follows: TGTGCCAGCCGGACAGGAGGAAGGGGAAACTATGGCTACACCTTC. It translates to CASRTGGRGNYGYTF. The chain is built from TRBV6-1 and TRBJ1-2; TRBD1 aligns across 7 bases. The V gene's germline CDR1 is MNHNS and CDR2 SASEGT. Trimming cost V 8 bases and J 2 bases; bases outside gene matches: 11. This CDR3 spans 15 amino acids.

This clone was observed a single time. The chain links TRBV28 to TRBJ2-7; no clear D gene. The CDR3 is made up of 16 amino acids. CDR1 and CDR2 (germline): MDHEN, SYDVKM. V lost 1 base to trimming and J lost 2 bases, with 15 bases between them. This chain's CDR3 is CASSLSRVSATYEQYF. DNA for the CDR3: TGTGCCAGCAGTTTATCCCGGGTCTCGGCCACCTACGAGCAGTACTTC.

The chain employs TRBV28 and TRBJ2-3; TRBD1 might be the D (6 bases). Trimming pared 5 bases from V and 1 base from J, leaving 13 bases between. The CDR3 has 15 amino acids. Germline CDR1 is MDHEN and CDR2 is SYDVKM. The CDR3 is CASSLQGRGTDTQYF. The CDR3 DNA follows: TGTGCCAGCAGTCTCCAGGGGCGAGGCACAGATACGCAGTATTTT.

V usage is TRBV5-1 and J usage is TRBJ2-1; 10 nucleotides match TRBD2. V shed 1 base, J shed 2 bases, and the junction held 3 bases outside the gene matches. The germline CDR1 and CDR2 sequences are SGHRS and YFSETQ. The CDR3 sequence is 16 residues long. In DNA form, the CDR3 reads TGCGCCAGCAGCTTGACTACTAGCGGGGCCTACAATGAGCAGTTCTTC. This encodes CASSLTTSGAYNEQFF.

The gene calls are TRBV28 and TRBJ1-5; TRBD1 matches 9 bases. J gave up 7 bases and V 6 bases, and 10 bases lay outside the gene matches. From germline, CDR1 is MDHEN and CDR2 SYDVKM. The CDR3 runs to 15 residues. The CDR3 DNA is TGTGCCAGCAGAAGAACAGGGGGCTGGGAACAGCCCCAGCATTTT. Its protein is CASRRTGGWEQPQHF.

The genes are TRBV28 and TRBJ2-1, with 11 bases identical to TRBD2. Germline-derived CDR1 and CDR2 are MDHEN and SYDVKM. V trimming: 2 bases; J trimming: 6 bases; junction bases outside the gene matches: 3. This CDR3 comprises 15 residues. The CDR3 nucleotides are TGTGCCAGCAGTTTACTTAGCGGGAGGGCCAATGAGCAGTTCTTC. Protein: CASSLLSGRANEQFF.

This clone was observed a few times. V and J are TRBV13 and TRBJ2-7; 11 bases fit TRBD2. The CDR3 sequence is 16 residues long. V lost 4 bases and J lost 4; bases outside the gene matches: 9. Per germline, CDR1 PRHDT and CDR2 FYEKMQ (reference sequence). The CDR3 DNA sequence: TGTGCCAGCAGCTCACCTCAAGGGACTAGCGGATACGAGCAGTACTTC. Protein sequence: CASSSPQGTSGYEQYF.

The chain has TRBV5-6 and TRBJ1-4; perhaps TRBD1 as D (6 bases). The CDR3 has 14 amino acids. V gave up 6 bases and J gave up 8 bases, with 17 bases separating them. CDR1 is SGHDT, CDR2 YYEEEE, per germline. This CDR3 is CASTFLDRPEKLFF. Here the CDR3 DNA reads TGTGCCAGCACCTTCTTAGACAGGCCGGAAAAACTGTTTTTT.

The genes are TRBV2 and TRBJ2-5; 10 nucleotides line up with TRBD2. CDR3 size: 14 residues. The V segment lost 7 bases and the J segment 4 bases; nucleotides outside the gene matches: 6. Germline V gene sequence: CDR1 SNHLY, CDR2 FYNNEI. In DNA form, the CDR3 reads TGTGCCAGCAAGATAGCGGGAGGCGCAGAGACCCAGTACTTC. This gives the protein CASKIAGGAETQYF.

The chain combines TRBV19 with TRBJ1-1; a possible D gene is TRBD1 (6 bases). Trimming stripped 1 base from V and 6 bases from J, with 15 bases between. CDR1 LNHDA and CDR2 SQIVND come from the germline V gene (reference sequence). The CDR3 extends over 15 amino acids. DNA of the CDR3: TGTGCCAGTAGTATAGCCCTCGGGGGGGCGGCTGAAGCTTTCTTT. This sequence encodes CASSIALGGAAEAFF.

The table lists this clone with a count of one. V usage is TRBV7-2 and J usage is TRBJ1-1; tentatively, D is TRBD1 (5 bases). Trimming pared 6 bases from V and 6 bases from J, leaving 14 bases between. CDR3 size: 13 residues. Germline values: CDR1 SGHTA, CDR2 FQGNSA. The CDR3 protein is CASRKPGFSEAFF. DNA for the CDR3: TGTGCCAGCAGAAAACCAGGGTTCTCTGAAGCTTTCTTT. The complete variable domain, with remaining parts taken from reference TRBV7-2 and TRBJ1-1, reads GAGVSQSPSNKVTEKGKDVELRCDPISGHTALYWYRQSLGQGLEFLIYFQGNSAPDKSGLPSDRFSAERTGGSVSTLTIQRTQQEDSAVYLCASRKPGFSEAFFGQGTRLTVV.

The chain is built from TRBV29-1 and TRBJ2-1; 15 bases line up with TRBD2. Germline CDR1 is SQVTM and CDR2 is ANQGSEA. The CDR3 runs 14 residues. V dropped 8 bases and J dropped 6; count of bases not matched to a gene: 5. CDR3 DNA: TGCAGCCTCAGGACTAGCGGGAGGGGCAATGAGCAGTTCTTC. It encodes CSLRTSGRGNEQFF.

This chain joins TRBV7-2 and TRBJ2-2, with D possibly TRBD2 on 5 matching bases. V lost 2 bases and J 4 bases, leaving 11 bases between the germline ends. This CDR3 contains 15 residues. CDR1 is SGHTA and CDR2 is FQGNSA in the germline V gene. The CDR3 loop is CASSLLGGGTGELFF. CDR3 nucleotides: TGTGCCAGCAGCTTACTAGGAGGCGGCACCGGGGAGCTGTTTTTT.

The gene calls are TRBV7-2 and TRBJ2-1, with D possibly being TRBD1 (7 bases). This CDR3 spans 18 amino acids. The V gene lost 4 bases and the J gene lost 0 bases, with 19 bases spanning the gap. Per the germline V gene, CDR1 is SGHTA and CDR2 is FQGNSA. CDR3 region: CASSSPTQGGPSYNEQFF. CDR3 sequence (DNA): TGTGCCAGCAGCTCACCGACCCAGGGGGGCCCCTCCTACAATGAGCAGTTCTTC.

This clone showed up just a few times. This chain joins TRBV9 and TRBJ1-1; 7 positions agree with TRBD1. The ends lost 2 bases at V and 0 bases at J; junction bases unmatched: 4. The CDR3 extends over 15 amino acids. Germline loops: CDR1 SGDLS, CDR2 YYNGEE. Here the CDR3 reads CASSVTQGMNTEAFF. CDR3 DNA sequence: TGTGCCAGCAGCGTCACACAGGGGATGAACACTGAAGCTTTCTTT. Full variable domain (rest looked up from reference TRBV9 and TRBJ1-1): DSGVTQTPKHLITATGQRVTLRCSPRSGDLSVYWYQQSLDQGLQFLIQYYNGEERAKGNILERFSAQQFPDLHSELNLSSLELGDSALYFCASSVTQGMNTEAFFGQGTRLTVV.

V gene TRBV18 combines with J gene TRBJ2-2, with D tentatively TRBD1 (6 bases). V lost 4 bases, J lost 3 bases, and 12 bases lay in between. CDR1 and CDR2 from the germline V gene are KGHSH and LQKENI. This CDR3 is built from 15 residues. The CDR3 DNA sequence: TGTGCCAGCTCACTGATGGACAGCTACACCGGGGAGCTGTTTTTT. It is translated as CASSLMDSYTGELFF.

The chain uses TRBV28 and TRBJ1-4; D is ambiguous. V was clipped by 3 bases and J by 4 bases, with 9 bases between them. The CDR3 totals 14 residues. Looked up from germline, CDR1 is MDHEN and CDR2 is SYDVKM. The CDR3 DNA follows: TGTGCCAGCAGTTTGCGGGGAAATAATGAAAAACTGTTTTTT. Its translation is CASSLRGNNEKLFF.

A few counts support this clone. The chain is built from TRBV5-1 and TRBJ2-2, with 11 bases matching TRBD2. The CDR3 is 15 amino acids. Per the germline V gene, CDR1 is SGHRS and CDR2 is YFSETQ. J was trimmed by 6 bases and V by 1 base; bases with no gene match: 2. In DNA, the CDR3 is TGCGCCAGCAGCTTGACTAGCGGGAGACCCGGGGAGCTGTTTTTT. Translated: CASSLTSGRPGELFF.

The chain combines TRBV5-8 with TRBJ1-2; D not certain. Germline CDR1 reads SGHTS; CDR2 reads YDEGEE. Trimming stripped 2 bases from V and 6 bases from J, with 14 bases between. The CDR3 is made up of 14 amino acids. The CDR3 is CASSFREIRDGYTF. The CDR3 DNA reads as TGTGCCAGCAGCTTTAGGGAGATTCGAGATGGCTACACCTTC.

The CDR3 nucleotides read TGTGCCAGCAGCTTAGATGCAGGGTTCGGAAACACCATATATTTT. The encoded protein is CASSLDAGFGNTIYF. The chain uses TRBV11-3 and TRBJ1-3; maybe TRBD1 (5 bases). V was pared by 0 bases and J by 4 bases, with 10 bases between. Germline-derived CDR1 and CDR2 are SGHNT and YENEEA. This CDR3 has 15 residues.

V usage is TRBV5-4 and J usage is TRBJ2-7; D may be TRBD2 (6 bases). Per the germline V gene, CDR1 is SGHNT and CDR2 is YYREEE (reference sequence). V shed 4 bases and J shed 6 bases, with 8 bases lying between them. The CDR3 length is 11 residues. As DNA, the CDR3 is TGTGCCAGCAGCGGGGGGAGCGAGCAGTACTTC. This translates into CASSGGSEQYF.

The chain carries TRBV25-1 and TRBJ2-1; 12 bases fit TRBD2. The germline CDR1 and CDR2 sequences are MGHDK and SYGVNS. V dropped 5 bases and J dropped 12; count of bases not matched to a gene: 11. The CDR3 totals 15 residues. CDR3 sequence reads: CASSPTRLAGDGQFF. The CDR3 DNA sequence: TGTGCCAGCAGTCCCACGCGACTAGCGGGAGACGGGCAGTTCTTC. The entire variable domain, with the rest obtained from reference TRBV25-1 and TRBJ2-1, is as follows: EADIYQTPRYLVIGTGKKITLECSQTMGHDKMYWYQQDPGMELHLIHYSYGVNSTEKGDLSSESTVSRIRTEHFPLTLESARPSHTSQYLCASSPTRLAGDGQFFGPGTRLTVL.

The chain couples TRBV6-6 to TRBJ2-3; D remains ambiguous. CDR1 is MNHNY, CDR2 SVGAGI, per germline (reference sequence). CDR3 length: 16 residues. V lost 6 bases and J lost 0, with 16 bases in between. CDR3 nucleotide sequence: TGTGCCAGCAGCTCTAGAAAATCCACTAGCACAGATACGCAGTATTTT. It codes for CASSSRKSTSTDTQYF.

This clone occurred once. CDR3 bases: TGTGCCAGCAGCTCGGGACTAGCACGGGACGAGCAGTACTTC. Encoded protein: CASSSGLARDEQYF. This chain connects TRBV7-9 to TRBJ2-7; 9 nucleotides match TRBD2. CDR1 is SEHNR and CDR2 is FQNEAQ in the germline V gene (reference sequence). Trimming removed 4 bases from V and 5 bases from J; junction bases left unmatched: 6. The CDR3 consists of 14 residues.

The rearrangement links TRBV1 to TRBJ1-2. TRBV1 is annotated as a pseudogene. This CDR3 has 15 residues. Here the CDR3 reads CTSSQGEGRLNGYTF. The CDR3 nucleotides are TGCACCAGCAGCCAAGGGGAGGGGAGGTTAAATGGCTACACCTTC.

The chain employs TRBV28 and TRBJ1-1, with 9 bases lining up with TRBD1. Germline CDR1 reads MDHEN; CDR2 reads SYDVKM. The CDR3 extends over 14 amino acids. The V gene end was trimmed by 6 bases and the J gene end by 9 bases; junction bases not matched to a gene: 11. The CDR3 DNA reads TGTGCCAGCAGCTCGGGGACAGGGTTTGGGCAAGCTTTCTTT. Translated: CASSSGTGFGQAFF.